This T cell receptor beta chain was recorded in a study of blood T cell repertoires in COVID-19. Whole-study context: From the United States, Italy and Spain came samples of acute and convalescent COVID-19.

Source study methods: Nucleated cell number was recorded as an estimate derived from reference gene primer amplification. Method: immunoSEQ multiplex PCR; TCRdb's copy keeps in-frame clones and lacks some. V, J and clone size are taken as reported in that table, and D and trimming were inferred from the DNA itself. The sample yields 150,000 to 180,000 clones, about four fifths seen once. This clone showed up just a few times. Additional DNA sequences in this sample encode the identical CDR3. The germline CDR1 and CDR2 sequences are MGHRA and YSYEKL. The ends lost 1 base at V and 4 bases at J; junction bases unmatched: 6. The CDR3 is made up of 16 amino acids.

The rearrangement joins TRBV4-1 to TRBJ2-3; TRBD1 matches 9 bases. The specimen was peripheral blood. The receptor comes from a woman aged 60 to 75 with acute or convalescent COVID-19. This CDR3 reads CASSQADRGLPDTQYF. The CDR3 region has the DNA TGCGCCAGCAGCCAAGCGGACAGGGGATTACCAGATACGCAGTATTTT.